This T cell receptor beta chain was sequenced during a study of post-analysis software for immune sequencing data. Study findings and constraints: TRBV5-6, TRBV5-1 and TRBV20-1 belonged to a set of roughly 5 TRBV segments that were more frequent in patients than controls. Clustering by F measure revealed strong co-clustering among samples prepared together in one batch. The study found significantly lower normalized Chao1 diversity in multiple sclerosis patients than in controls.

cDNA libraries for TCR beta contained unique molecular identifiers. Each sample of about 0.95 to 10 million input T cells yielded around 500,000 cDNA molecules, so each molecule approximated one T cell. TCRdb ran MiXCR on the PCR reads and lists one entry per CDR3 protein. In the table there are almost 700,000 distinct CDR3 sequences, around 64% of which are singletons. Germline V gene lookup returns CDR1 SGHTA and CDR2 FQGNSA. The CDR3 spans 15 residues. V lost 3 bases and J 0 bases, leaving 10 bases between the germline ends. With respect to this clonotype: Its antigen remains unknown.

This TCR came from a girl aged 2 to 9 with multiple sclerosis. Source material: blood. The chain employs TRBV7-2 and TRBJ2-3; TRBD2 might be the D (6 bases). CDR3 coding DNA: TGTGCCAGCAGCTTGGGACTTACTAGCACAGATACGCAGTATTTT. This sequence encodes CASSLGLTSTDTQYF.